This T cell receptor (beta chain) originates from a study of T cells in Graves' hyperthyroidism and ophthalmopathy. The V gene lost 4 bases and the J gene lost 7 bases, with 8 bases spanning the gap. Per the germline V gene, CDR1 is SGHNT and CDR2 is YYREEE (reference sequence). The CDR3 length is 12 residues. Amplification yielded TCR beta CDR3 regions, with RNA transcripts as the source. The HTBI primer set served for first-round RT-PCR of the TCR CDR3. TCRdb reanalysed the multiplex PCR reads using MiXCR and keeps one entry per CDR3 protein. The table includes about 700,000 distinct CDR3 sequences, just under 45% detected once. This clonotype was seen a handful of times.

The rearrangement links TRBV5-4 to TRBJ1-4; D not certain. The source of this sequence is an adult man with Graves' disease, either hyperthyroidism or ophthalmopathy (not recorded which). The sequenced sample was peripheral blood or thyroid tissue (not recorded which). CDR3 nucleotide sequence: TGTGCCAGCAGCACGGGTCGTGAAAAACTGTTTTTT. Encoded protein: CASSTGREKLFF.